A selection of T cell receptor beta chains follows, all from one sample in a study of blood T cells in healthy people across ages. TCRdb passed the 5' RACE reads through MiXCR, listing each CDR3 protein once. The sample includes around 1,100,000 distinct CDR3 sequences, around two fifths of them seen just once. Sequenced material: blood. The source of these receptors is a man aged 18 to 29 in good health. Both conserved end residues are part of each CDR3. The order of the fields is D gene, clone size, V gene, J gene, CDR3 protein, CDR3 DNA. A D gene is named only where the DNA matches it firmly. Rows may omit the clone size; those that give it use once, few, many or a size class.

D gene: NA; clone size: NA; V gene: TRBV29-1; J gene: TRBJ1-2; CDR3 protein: CSVSAGILWGYTF; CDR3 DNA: TGCAGCGTTTCCGCAGGGATTTTGTGGGGCTACACCTTC
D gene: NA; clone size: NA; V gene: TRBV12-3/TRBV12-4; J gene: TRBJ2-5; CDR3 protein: CASSLGSPNTETQYF; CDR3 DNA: TGTGCCAGCAGTTTGGGGAGCCCAAACACAGAGACCCAGTACTTC
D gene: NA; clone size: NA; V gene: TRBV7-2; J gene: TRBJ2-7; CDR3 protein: CASSTPRKEQYF; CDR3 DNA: TGTGCCAGCAGCACACCGCGGAAGGAGCAGTACTTC
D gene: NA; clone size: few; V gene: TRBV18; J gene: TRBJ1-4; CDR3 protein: CASSPPNSGKLFF; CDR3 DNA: TGTGCCAGCTCACCACCGAATTCGGGAAAACTGTTTTTT
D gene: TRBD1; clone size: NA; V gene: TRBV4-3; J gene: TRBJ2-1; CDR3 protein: CASSQVKGADNEQFF; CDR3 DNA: TGCGCCAGCAGCCAAGTAAAGGGGGCTGACAATGAGCAGTTCTTC
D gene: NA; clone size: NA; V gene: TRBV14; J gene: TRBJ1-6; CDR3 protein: CASSHTPRETPLHF; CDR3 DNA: TGTGCCAGCAGCCACACACCAAGGGAGACACCCCTCCACTTT
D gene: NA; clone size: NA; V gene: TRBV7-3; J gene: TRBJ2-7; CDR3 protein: CASSLGRPLTYEQYF; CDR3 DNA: TGTGCCAGCAGCTTAGGCAGGCCTCTAACTTACGAGCAGTACTTC
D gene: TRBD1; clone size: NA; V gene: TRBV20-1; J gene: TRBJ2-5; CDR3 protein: CSATRDREHNEQYF; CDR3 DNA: TGCAGTGCCACTAGGGACAGGGAACACAATGAGCAGTACTTC
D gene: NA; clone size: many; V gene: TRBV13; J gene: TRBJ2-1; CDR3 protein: CASSLEDTDNNEQFF; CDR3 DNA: TGTGCCAGCAGCTTAGAGGACACTGACAACAATGAGCAGTTCTTC
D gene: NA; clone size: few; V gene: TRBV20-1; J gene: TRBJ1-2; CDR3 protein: CSASDWDRPGYGYTF; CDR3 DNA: TGCAGTGCTAGCGACTGGGACCGTCCAGGCTATGGCTACACCTTC
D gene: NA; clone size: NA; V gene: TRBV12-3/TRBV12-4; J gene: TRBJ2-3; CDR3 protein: CASSAQGLAVSTDTQYF; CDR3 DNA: TGTGCCAGCAGTGCCCAGGGGCTAGCTGTAAGCACAGATACGCAGTATTTT
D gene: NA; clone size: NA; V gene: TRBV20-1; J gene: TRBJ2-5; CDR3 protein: CSARGVLETQYF; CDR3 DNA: TGCAGTGCTAGAGGGGTTCTAGAGACCCAGTACTTC
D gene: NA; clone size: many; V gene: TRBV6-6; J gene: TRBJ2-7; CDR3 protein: CASSYSGDSYEQYF; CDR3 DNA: TGTGCCAGCAGTTACTCAGGAGACTCCTACGAGCAGTACTTC
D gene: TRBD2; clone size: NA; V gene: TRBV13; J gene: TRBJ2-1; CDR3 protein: CASSSQTSGNPYNEQFF; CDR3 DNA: TGTGCCAGTAGCTCCCAGACTAGCGGAAACCCTTACAATGAGCAGTTCTTC
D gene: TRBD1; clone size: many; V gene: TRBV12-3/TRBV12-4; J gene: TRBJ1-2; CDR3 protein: CASRDRANYGYTF; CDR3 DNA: TGTGCCAGCAGGGACAGGGCGAACTATGGCTACACCTTC
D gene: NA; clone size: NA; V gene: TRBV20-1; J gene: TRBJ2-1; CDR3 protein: CSARYYNEQFF; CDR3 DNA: TGCAGTGCTAGATACTACAATGAGCAGTTCTTC
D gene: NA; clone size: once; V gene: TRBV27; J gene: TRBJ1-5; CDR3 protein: CASRPVTLTGINQPQHF; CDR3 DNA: TGTGCCAGCAGGCCAGTCACCCTCACAGGCATCAATCAGCCCCAGCATTTT
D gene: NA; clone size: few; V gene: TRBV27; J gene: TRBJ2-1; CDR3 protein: CASSAAQLAPEQFF; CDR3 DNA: TGTGCCAGCAGTGCCGCACAACTAGCACCTGAGCAGTTCTTC
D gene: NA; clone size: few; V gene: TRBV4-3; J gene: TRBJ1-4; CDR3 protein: CASSQDMGRTEREKLFF; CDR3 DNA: TGCGCCAGCAGCCAAGATATGGGTAGGACAGAGAGGGAAAAACTGTTTTTT
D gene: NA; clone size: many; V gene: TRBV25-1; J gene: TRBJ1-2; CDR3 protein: CASSDSTLDGYTF; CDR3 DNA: TGTGCCAGCAGTGACTCGACCCTCGACGGCTACACCTTC
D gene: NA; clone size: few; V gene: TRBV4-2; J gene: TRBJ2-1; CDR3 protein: CASSQERLESSYNEQFF; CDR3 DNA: TGTGCCAGCAGCCAAGAACGACTAGAGAGCTCCTACAATGAGCAGTTCTTC
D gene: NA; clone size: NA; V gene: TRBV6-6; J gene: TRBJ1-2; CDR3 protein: CASSPSLNYGYTF; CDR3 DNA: TGTGCCAGCAGCCCCAGCCTGAACTATGGCTACACCTTC
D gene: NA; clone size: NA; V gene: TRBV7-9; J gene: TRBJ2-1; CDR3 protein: CASSPLTIDNEQFF; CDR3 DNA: TGTGCCAGTAGCCCCCTTACGATTGACAATGAGCAGTTCTTC
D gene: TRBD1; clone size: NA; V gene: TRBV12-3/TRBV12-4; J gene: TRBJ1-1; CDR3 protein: CASRAGTAPLNTEAFF; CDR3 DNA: TGTGCCAGCAGGGCAGGGACAGCGCCTTTGAACACTGAAGCTTTCTTT
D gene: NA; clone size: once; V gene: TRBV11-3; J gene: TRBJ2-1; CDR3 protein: CASSVSGASNEQFF; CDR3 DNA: TGTGCCAGCAGTGTCTCGGGAGCCTCCAATGAGCAGTTCTTC
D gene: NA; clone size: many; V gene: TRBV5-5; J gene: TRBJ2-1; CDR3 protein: CASYYSYNEQFF; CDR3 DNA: TGTGCCAGCTACTACTCCTACAATGAGCAGTTCTTC
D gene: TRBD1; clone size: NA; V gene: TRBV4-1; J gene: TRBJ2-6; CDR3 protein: CASSLRDSEAGANVLTF; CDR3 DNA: TGCGCCAGCAGCCTTAGGGACAGCGAAGCTGGGGCCAACGTCCTGACTTTC
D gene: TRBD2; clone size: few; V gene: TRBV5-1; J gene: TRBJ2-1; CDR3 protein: CASSPGTSSRRDYNEQFF; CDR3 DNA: TGCGCCAGCAGCCCCGGGACTAGCTCACGGAGAGATTACAATGAGCAGTTCTTC
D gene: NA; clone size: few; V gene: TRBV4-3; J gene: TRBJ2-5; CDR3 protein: CASSQDLSRGQETQYF; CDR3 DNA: TGCGCCAGCAGCCAAGATTTGTCCAGAGGGCAAGAGACCCAGTACTTC
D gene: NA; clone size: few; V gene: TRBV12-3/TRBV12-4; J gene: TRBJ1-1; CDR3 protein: CASSTQVRGVSTEAFF; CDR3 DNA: TGTGCCAGCAGCACTCAGGTCCGGGGGGTGAGCACTGAAGCTTTCTTT
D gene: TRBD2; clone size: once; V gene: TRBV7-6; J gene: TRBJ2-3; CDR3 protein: CASSLDSSGGNTDTQYF; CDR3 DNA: TGTGCCAGCAGCTTAGATTCTAGCGGGGGTAACACAGATACGCAGTATTTT
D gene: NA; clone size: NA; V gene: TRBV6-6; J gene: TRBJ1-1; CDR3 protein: CASSYFRVLRDTEAFF; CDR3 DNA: TGTGCCAGCAGTTATTTCAGGGTACTTAGGGACACTGAAGCTTTCTTT
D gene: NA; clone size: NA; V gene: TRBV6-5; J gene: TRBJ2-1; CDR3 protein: CATSRGDGQFF; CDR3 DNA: TGTGCCACCTCACGCGGGGACGGGCAGTTCTTC
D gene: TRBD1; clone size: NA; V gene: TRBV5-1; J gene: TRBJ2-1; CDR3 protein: CASNEGQLPAGQFF; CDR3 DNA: TGCGCCAGCAACGAGGGACAGCTACCTGCGGGGCAGTTCTTC
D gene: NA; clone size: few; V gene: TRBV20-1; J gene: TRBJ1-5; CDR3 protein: CSASEGSANQPQHF; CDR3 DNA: TGCAGTGCTAGTGAGGGCTCAGCCAATCAGCCCCAGCATTTT
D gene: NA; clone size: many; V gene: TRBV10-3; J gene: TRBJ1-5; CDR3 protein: CAISESMSNQPQHF; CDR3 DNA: TGTGCCATCAGTGAGTCGATGAGCAATCAGCCCCAGCATTTT
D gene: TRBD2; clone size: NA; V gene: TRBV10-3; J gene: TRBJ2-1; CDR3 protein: CAISENFRTSGSYNEQFF; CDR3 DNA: TGTGCCATCAGTGAGAATTTTCGGACTAGCGGATCCTACAATGAGCAGTTCTTC
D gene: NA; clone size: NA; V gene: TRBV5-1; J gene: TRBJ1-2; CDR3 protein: CASSPPTAGGDGYTF; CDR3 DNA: TGCGCCAGCAGCCCCCCGACGGCTGGAGGGGATGGCTACACCTTC
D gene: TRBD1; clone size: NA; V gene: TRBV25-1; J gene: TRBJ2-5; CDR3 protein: CASSGKTGGLIGNEQYF; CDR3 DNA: TGTGCCAGCAGTGGAAAAACAGGGGGCTTAATAGGCAATGAGCAGTACTTC
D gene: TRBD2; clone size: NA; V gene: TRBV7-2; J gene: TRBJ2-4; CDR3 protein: CASSLGLENTGELYF; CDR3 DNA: TGTGCCAGCAGCTTGGGACTAGAAAACACCGGGGAGCTGTACTTC
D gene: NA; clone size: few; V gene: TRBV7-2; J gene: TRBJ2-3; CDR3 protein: CASSFRGQSTDTQYF; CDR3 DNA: TGTGCCAGCAGCTTCAGAGGGCAGAGCACAGATACGCAGTATTTT
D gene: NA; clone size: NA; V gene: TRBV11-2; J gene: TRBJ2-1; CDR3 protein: CASSLDPGAISYNEQFF; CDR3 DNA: TGTGCCAGCAGCTTAGATCCAGGGGCGATCTCCTACAATGAGCAGTTCTTC
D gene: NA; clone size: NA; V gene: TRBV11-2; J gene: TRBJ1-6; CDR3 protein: CASSLEPNSPLHF; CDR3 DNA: TGTGCCAGCAGCTTAGAGCCTAATTCACCCCTCCACTTT
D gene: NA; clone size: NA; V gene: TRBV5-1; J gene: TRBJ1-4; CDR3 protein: CASSLEVDEKLFF; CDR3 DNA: TGCGCCAGCAGCTTGGAGGTAGATGAAAAACTGTTTTTT
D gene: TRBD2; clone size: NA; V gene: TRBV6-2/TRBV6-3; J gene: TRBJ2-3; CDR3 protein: CASSWDYLDTQYF; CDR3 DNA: TGTGCCAGCAGTTGGGACTATTTAGATACGCAGTATTTT
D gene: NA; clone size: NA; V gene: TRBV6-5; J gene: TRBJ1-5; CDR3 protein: CASSPFVTGGNQPQHF; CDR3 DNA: TGTGCCAGCAGTCCGTTCGTAACGGGGGGCAATCAGCCCCAGCATTTT
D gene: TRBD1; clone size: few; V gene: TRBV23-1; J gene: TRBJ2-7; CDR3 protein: CASNYTGTGLYYEQYF; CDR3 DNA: TGCGCCAGCAACTACACCGGGACAGGACTATACTACGAGCAGTACTTC
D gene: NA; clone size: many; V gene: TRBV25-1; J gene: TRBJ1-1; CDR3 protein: CASSRGGYAEAFF; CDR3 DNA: TGTGCCAGCAGCCGAGGGGGTTACGCTGAAGCTTTCTTT
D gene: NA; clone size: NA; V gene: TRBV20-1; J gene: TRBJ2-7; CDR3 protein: CSANVLGIPEQYF; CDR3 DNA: TGCAGTGCTAACGTCTTGGGCATCCCCGAGCAGTACTTC
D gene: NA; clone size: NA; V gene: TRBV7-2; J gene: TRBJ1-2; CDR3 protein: CASSLGQLGGYGYTF; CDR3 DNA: TGTGCCAGCAGCCTTGGACAGCTGGGTGGCTATGGCTACACCTTC
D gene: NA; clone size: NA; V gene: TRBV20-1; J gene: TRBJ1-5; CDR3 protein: CSATYRRVLTSSFNQPQHF; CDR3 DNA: TGCAGTGCTACGTACCGCCGGGTCCTTACCTCTAGTTTCAATCAGCCCCAGCATTTT
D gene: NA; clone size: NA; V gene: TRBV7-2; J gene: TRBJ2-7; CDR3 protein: CASSSTDRAYEQYF; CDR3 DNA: TGTGCCAGCAGCTCCACGGACAGAGCCTACGAGCAGTACTTC
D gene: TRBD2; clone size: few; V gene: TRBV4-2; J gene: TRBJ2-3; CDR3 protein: CASSPRISGGADTQYF; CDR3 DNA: TGTGCCAGCAGCCCAAGGATTAGCGGGGGGGCTGATACGCAGTATTTT
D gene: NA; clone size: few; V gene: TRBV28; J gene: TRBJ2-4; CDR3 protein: CASSSKTQNIQYF; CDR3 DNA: TGTGCCAGCAGTTCCAAGACACAAAACATTCAGTACTTC
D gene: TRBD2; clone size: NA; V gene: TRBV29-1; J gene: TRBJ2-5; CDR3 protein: CSIVRAGGLQETQYF; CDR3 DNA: TGCAGCATTGTTCGGGCGGGGGGCCTACAAGAGACCCAGTACTTC
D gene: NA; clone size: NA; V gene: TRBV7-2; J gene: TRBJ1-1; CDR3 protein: CASSLVGQGCTEAFF; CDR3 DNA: TGTGCCAGCAGCTTAGTTGGCCAGGGGTGCACTGAAGCTTTCTTT
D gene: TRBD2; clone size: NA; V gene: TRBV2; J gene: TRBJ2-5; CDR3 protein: CASSEFGLATYQETQYF; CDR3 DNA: TGTGCCAGCAGTGAATTTGGACTAGCCACCTACCAAGAGACCCAGTACTTC
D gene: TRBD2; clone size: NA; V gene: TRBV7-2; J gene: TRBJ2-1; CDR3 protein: CASSSGAHNEQFF; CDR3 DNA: TGTGCCAGCAGTAGCGGGGCCCACAATGAGCAGTTCTTC
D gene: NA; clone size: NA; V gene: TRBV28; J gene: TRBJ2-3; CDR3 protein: CASSPELEDTQYF; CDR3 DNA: TGTGCCAGCAGTCCCGAACTAGAAGATACGCAGTATTTT
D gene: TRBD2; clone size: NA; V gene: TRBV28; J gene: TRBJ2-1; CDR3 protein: CASSPGTSGSLISSNEQFF; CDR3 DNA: TGTGCCAGCAGTCCCGGGACTAGCGGCTCCCTGATCTCTTCCAATGAGCAGTTCTTC